These T cell receptor beta chains were read from a single sample in a study of regulatory T cells in long-lasting Graves disease. MiXCR, run by TCRdb on the multiplex PCR reads, gives a single entry per CDR3 protein. The data contain approximately 300,000 distinct CDR3 sequences, over 15% of them singletons. Source: peripheral blood mononuclear cells (PBMCs), taken at new diagnosis, from a patient treated with antithyroid drugs. These receptors all come from a female donor with Graves disease. CDR3s include the opening cysteine and the closing phenylalanine or tryptophan. The D gene is left open where the match is weak.

cdr3_aa d_call j_call v_call
CASSLSAGDTEAFF NA TRBJ1-1 TRBV7-3
CASSLLAGMDYEQFF TRBD2 TRBJ2-1 TRBV12-3/TRBV12-4
CASSVRQGSYEQYF TRBD1 TRBJ2-7 TRBV9
CARRLGGDRGRGTDTQYF TRBD1 TRBJ2-3 TRBV12-3/TRBV12-4
CASSVSLARAGDTQYF NA TRBJ2-3 TRBV9
CASSPLGGSINEQFF TRBD2 TRBJ2-1 TRBV6-2/TRBV6-3
CASSFSQSSYEQYF NA TRBJ2-7 TRBV7-9
CASKAGGGTDTQYF TRBD2 TRBJ2-3 TRBV19
CASSIAGSNSPLHF NA TRBJ1-6 TRBV19
CASSEMGQAASPLHF TRBD1 TRBJ1-6 TRBV25-1
CASRADSFNQPQHF NA TRBJ1-5 TRBV5-1
CASSQGGTSGSGELFF TRBD2 TRBJ2-2 TRBV28
CASSQAPGELFF NA TRBJ2-2 TRBV4-2
CSAPRGGGAGTEAFF NA TRBJ1-1 TRBV20-1
CASSTVGVGYNEQFF NA TRBJ2-1 TRBV7-9
CASRNDRDYGYTF TRBD1 TRBJ1-2 TRBV6-1
CASRHQTGEYQETQYF TRBD1 TRBJ2-5 TRBV7-9
CSARSRGIPSGTEAFF NA TRBJ1-1 TRBV20-1
CSAKRLGQGYGYTF NA TRBJ1-2 TRBV20-1
CASSQGQVAKNIQYF NA TRBJ2-4 TRBV14
CASSQGILAGRPGELFF TRBD2 TRBJ2-2 TRBV3-1
CASSLYRSSSHNEQFF NA TRBJ2-1 TRBV5-4
CSARGDTATNNEQFF NA TRBJ2-1 TRBV20-1
CASSLMASDSPLHF NA TRBJ1-6 TRBV11-2
CASSPLGPGGQQPYEQYF NA TRBJ2-7 TRBV18
CASSLGGTGTYEQYF TRBD1 TRBJ2-7 TRBV7-2
CASSQEGERLSRSYEQYF NA TRBJ2-7 TRBV4-1
CASSIGIGQETQYF NA TRBJ2-5 TRBV19
CASSPRLAGWGQFF TRBD2 TRBJ2-1 TRBV27
CASSFQWVGQNEQFF NA TRBJ2-1 TRBV28
CATSDPHSGTSEQFF TRBD2 TRBJ2-1 TRBV24-1
CASSLGDHEQYF NA TRBJ2-7 TRBV5-5
CASSPSGVGLAEAFF NA TRBJ1-1 TRBV12-3/TRBV12-4
CASSLLAGGEQETQYF TRBD2 TRBJ2-5 TRBV6-5
CSARDLTGEPYEQYF NA TRBJ2-7 TRBV20-1
CASSEEGGRSEAFF NA TRBJ1-1 TRBV2
CSVVKWAVNTEAFF NA TRBJ1-1 TRBV29-1
CASSLELAAGDEQYF TRBD2 TRBJ2-7 TRBV7-2